These T cell receptor beta chains were read from a single sample in a study of identical twins. TCRdb analysed the 5' RACE reads with MiXCR anew, one entry per CDR3 protein. The sample contains roughly 500,000 distinct CDR3 sequences, about 20% of which appear only once. These data are also associated with another study on T cells expressing NK-cell markers.

Material for sequencing was CD4+ T cells sorted from blood. These receptors originate from a young woman in good health. Each CDR3 is given with its conserved first and last residue. Fields, in order: D gene, J gene, clone size, V gene, CDR3 length, CDR3 protein, CDR3 DNA. D genes are given only for firm matches. The size of a clone is reported for some rows only, either as once, few or many, or as a class for expanded clones.

>TRBD2|TRBJ2-5|.|TRBV28|15
CASSGSGSGQETQYF
TGTGCCAGCAGTGGGAGCGGGAGCGGGCAAGAGACCCAGTACTTC
>.|TRBJ2-7|few|TRBV18|14
CASSPPGTTYEQYF
TGTGCCAGCTCACCTCCCGGGACGACCTACGAGCAGTACTTC
>TRBD2|TRBJ2-1|.|TRBV6-5|18
CASSYSGISGGSYNEQFF
TGTGCCAGCAGTTACTCAGGTATAAGCGGGGGATCCTACAATGAGCAGTTCTTC
>TRBD1|TRBJ1-2|.|TRBV6-4|14
CASRAGTGYSGYTF
TGTGCCAGCAGAGCTGGGACAGGGTATTCTGGCTACACCTTC
>TRBD2|TRBJ2-7|.|TRBV7-8|16
CASSSLPLAATYEQYF
TGTGCCAGCAGCTCCCTCCCACTAGCGGCAACCTACGAGCAGTACTTC
>.|TRBJ2-3|few|TRBV29-1|13
CSVDLGGVDTQYF
TGCAGCGTTGATCTGGGTGGGGTAGATACGCAGTATTTT
>.|TRBJ2-5|few|TRBV28|15
CASSGRGEVRETQYF
TGTGCCAGCAGCGGACGCGGGGAGGTTCGGGAGACCCAGTACTTC
>TRBD1|TRBJ1-2|.|TRBV3-1|15
CASSQRDSDNYGYTF
TGTGCCAGCAGCCAGAGGGACAGCGATAACTATGGCTACACCTTC
>TRBD2|TRBJ2-1|.|TRBV12-3/TRBV12-4|16
CASGTSGGSSYNEQFF
TGTGCCAGCGGGACTAGCGGGGGGAGCTCCTACAATGAGCAGTTCTTC
>TRBD1|TRBJ1-1|many|TRBV12-3/TRBV12-4|14
CASTLTGARTEAFF
TGTGCCAGCACCCTTACAGGGGCGAGGACTGAAGCTTTCTTT
>TRBD1|TRBJ2-2|.|TRBV10-3|15
CAIRADRENTGELFF
TGTGCCATCAGGGCCGACAGGGAGAACACCGGGGAGCTGTTTTTT
>TRBD1|TRBJ2-7|.|TRBV12-3/TRBV12-4|15
CASRSPGQGAGEQYF
TGTGCCAGCAGGTCCCCGGGACAGGGGGCGGGGGAGCAGTACTTC
>TRBD2|TRBJ2-3|few|TRBV20-1|15
CSARTSGSRTDTQYF
TGCAGTGCTAGGACTAGCGGCTCCCGCACAGATACGCAGTATTTT
>.|TRBJ1-6|.|TRBV12-3/TRBV12-4|13
CASSFGAGAPLHF
TGTGCCAGCAGTTTCGGAGCGGGGGCACCCCTCCACTTT
>TRBD2|TRBJ2-5|few|TRBV4-3|14
CASSQTGGGETQYF
TGCGCCAGCAGCCAAACGGGAGGGGGAGAGACCCAGTACTTC
>.|TRBJ1-4|.|TRBV29-1|12
CSVWTKTEKLFF
TGCAGCGTTTGGACAAAGACGGAAAAACTGTTTTTT
>.|TRBJ2-7|few|TRBV20-1|14
CSARESQHSYEQYF
TGCAGTGCTAGAGAATCCCAGCACAGCTACGAGCAGTACTTC
>.|TRBJ2-1|.|TRBV10-3|18
CAISVGGGSRGGYNEQFF
TGTGCCATCAGTGTAGGCGGGGGCAGCCGAGGGGGATACAATGAGCAGTTCTTC
>TRBD2|TRBJ2-3|.|TRBV5-1|16
CASSLRAGGSADTQYF
TGCGCCAGCAGTTTGAGAGCGGGAGGGTCGGCAGATACGCAGTATTTT
>TRBD1|TRBJ2-3|once|TRBV27|15
CASSRDRGSSDTQYF
TGTGCCAGCAGCCGGGACAGGGGGAGTTCAGATACGCAGTATTTT
>.|TRBJ2-5|few|TRBV14|14
CASSQHWGEETQYF
TGTGCCAGCAGCCAGCACTGGGGGGAAGAGACCCAGTACTTC
>.|TRBJ1-2|.|TRBV10-1|16
CASSNVRDVGLYGYTF
TGCGCCAGCAGTAACGTCCGGGACGTCGGTCTCTATGGCTACACCTTC
>.|TRBJ2-1|.|TRBV14|16
CASSQSRYYKSDEQFF
TGTGCCAGCAGCCAATCGCGTTACTATAAAAGCGATGAGCAGTTCTTC
>.|TRBJ1-6|few|TRBV20-1|16
CSARRSRSSYNSPLHF
TGCAGTGCTAGACGAAGCAGGAGCTCCTATAATTCACCCCTCCACTTT
>TRBD2|TRBJ2-1|few|TRBV4-2|18
CASSQDLVKAGGYNEQFF
TGTGCCAGCAGCCAAGATCTGGTAAAAGCGGGGGGTTACAATGAGCAGTTCTTC
>TRBD2|TRBJ2-7|many|TRBV20-1|16
CSARDDSGTSRYEQYF
TGCAGTGCTAGAGATGATAGTGGGACTAGTCGATACGAGCAGTACTTC
>.|TRBJ2-3|.|TRBV7-2|15
CASSLDGFSTDTQYF
TGTGCCAGCAGCTTAGACGGGTTTAGCACAGATACGCAGTATTTT
>.|TRBJ2-1|.|TRBV11-3|13
CASSLQGYDEQFF
TGTGCCAGCAGCTTACAGGGGTACGATGAGCAGTTCTTC
>.|TRBJ2-2|.|TRBV20-1|13
CSASGTNTGELFF
TGCAGTGCTAGTGGAACGAACACCGGGGAGCTGTTTTTT
>.|TRBJ2-7|.|TRBV7-2|14
CASSFYTRMDEQYF
TGTGCCAGCAGCTTCTATACTAGGATGGACGAGCAGTACTTC
>.|TRBJ2-1|.|TRBV15|14
CATSARQVPNEQFF
TGTGCCACCAGCGCGCGACAGGTCCCTAATGAGCAGTTCTTC
>.|TRBJ1-5|.|TRBV5-1|15
CASSLDGGGNQPQHF
TGCGCCAGCAGCTTGGACGGGGGCGGCAATCAGCCCCAGCATTTT
>.|TRBJ1-2|.|TRBV12-3/TRBV12-4|13
CASSLTGFSGYTF
TGTGCCAGCTCGCTGACAGGCTTTAGTGGCTACACCTTC
>.|TRBJ2-1|.|TRBV12-5|18
CASGPRIGGASSYNEQFF
TGTGCTAGTGGCCCCCGCATAGGAGGGGCGAGCTCCTACAATGAGCAGTTCTTC
>.|TRBJ1-2|.|TRBV11-3|15
CASSFEIGSNYGYTF
TGTGCCAGCAGCTTCGAGATAGGCAGTAACTATGGCTACACCTTC
>.|TRBJ2-3|few|TRBV5-1|17
CASSLGGLGLGTDTQYF
TGCGCCAGCAGCTTGGGTGGCTTGGGCCTCGGCACAGATACGCAGTATTTT
>.|TRBJ1-6|.|TRBV11-2|17
CASSLVMRGGNNSPLHF
TGTGCCAGCAGCTTAGTCATGCGCGGGGGTAACAATTCACCCCTCCACTTT
>TRBD2|TRBJ2-1|once|TRBV11-2|19
CASSPRGLAGSSSYNEQFF
TGTGCCAGCAGCCCCCGGGGACTAGCGGGTAGTAGCTCCTACAATGAGCAGTTCTTC
>.|TRBJ1-2|.|TRBV15|15
CATSRDGAGIGGYTF
TGTGCCACCAGCAGAGATGGGGCAGGAATAGGTGGCTACACCTTC